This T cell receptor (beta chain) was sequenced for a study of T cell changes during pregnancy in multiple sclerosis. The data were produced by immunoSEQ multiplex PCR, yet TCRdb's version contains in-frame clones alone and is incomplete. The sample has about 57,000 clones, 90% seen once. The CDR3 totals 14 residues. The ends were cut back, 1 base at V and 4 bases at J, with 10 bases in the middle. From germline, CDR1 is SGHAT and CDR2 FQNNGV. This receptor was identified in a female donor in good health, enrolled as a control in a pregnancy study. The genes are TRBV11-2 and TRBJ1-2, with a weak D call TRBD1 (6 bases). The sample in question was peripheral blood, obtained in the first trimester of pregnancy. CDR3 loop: CASSLAPDSYGYTF. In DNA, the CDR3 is TGTGCCAGCAGCTTAGCCCCGGACAGCTATGGCTACACCTTC.